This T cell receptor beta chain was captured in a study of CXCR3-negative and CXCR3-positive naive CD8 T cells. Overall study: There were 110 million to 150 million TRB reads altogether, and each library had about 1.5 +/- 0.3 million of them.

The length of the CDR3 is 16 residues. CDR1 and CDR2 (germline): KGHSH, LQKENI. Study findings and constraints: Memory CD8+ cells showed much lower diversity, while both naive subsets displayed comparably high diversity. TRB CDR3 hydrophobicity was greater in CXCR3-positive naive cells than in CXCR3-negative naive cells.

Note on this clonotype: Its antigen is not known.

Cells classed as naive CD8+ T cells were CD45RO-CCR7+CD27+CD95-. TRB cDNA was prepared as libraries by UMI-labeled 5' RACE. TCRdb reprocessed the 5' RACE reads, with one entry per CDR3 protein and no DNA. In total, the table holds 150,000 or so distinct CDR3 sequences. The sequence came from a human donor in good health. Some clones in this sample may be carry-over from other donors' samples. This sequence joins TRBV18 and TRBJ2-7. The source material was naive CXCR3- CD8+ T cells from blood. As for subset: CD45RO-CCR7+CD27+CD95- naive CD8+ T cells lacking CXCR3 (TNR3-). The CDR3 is CASSTGTETFSYEQYF.